This is a list of T cell receptor beta chains from one sample in a study of CD8 T cells in ankylosing spondylitis. One entry per CDR3 protein, called by TCRdb with MiXCR from the 5' RACE reads. The table includes 150,000 to 200,000 distinct CDR3 sequences, around a sixth detected once. Sequenced material: blood, either unsorted or a sorted T cell fraction (not recorded which). These receptors were obtained from a male donor aged 10-29 years with ankylosing spondylitis or in good health (not recorded which). CDR3s include the opening cysteine and the closing phenylalanine or tryptophan. A D gene is named only where the DNA matches it firmly. Not all rows give a size; the values are once, few, many and, for expanded clones, a class.

clone size,J gene,D gene,V gene,CDR3 DNA,CDR3 protein
many,TRBJ2-2,NA,TRBV7-9,TGTGCCAGCAGCCAATACCACGTACCCGGGGAGCTGTTTTTT,CASSQYHVPGELFF
many,TRBJ2-7,NA,TRBV28,TGTGCCAGCAGTCCGCATGGGACAGTGGGGGGCGAGCAGTACTTC,CASSPHGTVGGEQYF
many,TRBJ1-2,NA,TRBV7-9,TGTGCCAGCAGCTATGGGGCCCAGACTAACTATGGCTACACCTTC,CASSYGAQTNYGYTF
many,TRBJ1-1,TRBD1,TRBV5-5,TGTGCCAGCAGTTTCACAGGGGCTGTGAACACTGAAGCTTTCTTT,CASSFTGAVNTEAFF
many,TRBJ2-3,TRBD2,TRBV24-1,TGTGCCACCAGTGATTGGACTAGCGGGAGTTCAGATACGCAGTATTTT,CATSDWTSGSSDTQYF
NA,TRBJ2-3,TRBD2,TRBV30,TGTGCCTGGAGTAGTCTAGCGGGCATCACAGATACGCAGTATTTT,CAWSSLAGITDTQYF
few,TRBJ2-1,TRBD1,TRBV11-3,TGTGCCAGCAGCGACTACCAGGGGGCCTACAATGAGCAGTTCTTC,CASSDYQGAYNEQFF
few,TRBJ2-1,TRBD2,TRBV6-1,TGTGCCAGCAGTAGGAGCGGGAGCGTCGGCAATGAGCAGTTCTTC,CASSRSGSVGNEQFF
many,TRBJ2-1,TRBD2,TRBV6-2/TRBV6-3,TGTGCCAGCAGTTCCCTACGGACTAGCGGACACAATGAGCAGTTCTTC,CASSSLRTSGHNEQFF
once,TRBJ1-1,TRBD1,TRBV5-8,TGTGCCAGCAGCGCCGGACAGGGGATGAACACTGAAGCTTTCTTT,CASSAGQGMNTEAFF
many,TRBJ1-4,NA,TRBV12-3/TRBV12-4,TGTGCCAGCAAGGCGGAAAAACTGTTTTTT,CASKAEKLFF
few,TRBJ2-1,NA,TRBV5-4,TGTGCCAGCAGCTTGGCCCGCGGTGCTGAGCAGTTCTTC,CASSLARGAEQFF
many,TRBJ2-1,NA,TRBV28,TGTGCCAGCAGTTTCGGGGTCGATGAGCAGTTCTTC,CASSFGVDEQFF
many,TRBJ2-7,TRBD1,TRBV20-1,TGCAGTGCTAGACCGGGACAGGGTGCCTACGAGCAGTACTTC,CSARPGQGAYEQYF
many,TRBJ2-2,TRBD2,TRBV11-2,TGTGCCAGCAGCTTAAGGACTAGCGGGAGTCGGGAGCTGTTTTTT,CASSLRTSGSRELFF
NA,TRBJ1-1,NA,TRBV18,TGTGCCAGCTCACCAAGCAGGTCCGCTGAAGCTTTCTTT,CASSPSRSAEAFF
NA,TRBJ1-6,NA,TRBV4-1,TGCGCCAGCAGCCAAGATGGGGATACGGTAGCTCGCCTCCACTTT,CASSQDGDTVARLHF
few,TRBJ2-6,TRBD2,TRBV12-3/TRBV12-4,TGTGCCAGCAGTTTTGGGGGGGGCTCTGGGGCCAACGTCCTGACTTTC,CASSFGGGSGANVLTF
many,TRBJ2-7,NA,TRBV27,TGTGCCAGCAGTCAGGCCTACGAGCAGTACTTC,CASSQAYEQYF
many,TRBJ2-1,TRBD1,TRBV20-1,TGCAGTGCTACCGACAGGGCCTATGAGCAGTTCTTC,CSATDRAYEQFF
many,TRBJ1-5,NA,TRBV12-3/TRBV12-4,TGTGCCAGCAGTTTTTCAGGCGGGCAGCCCCAGCATTTT,CASSFSGGQPQHF
many,TRBJ2-2,NA,TRBV12-3/TRBV12-4,TGTGCCAGCAGTTTAAGGGAAATCGGGGAGCTGTTTTTT,CASSLREIGELFF
NA,TRBJ2-5,TRBD1,TRBV29-1,TGCAGCGATGGGACAGGGGGTCAAGAGACCCAGTACTTC,CSDGTGGQETQYF
many,TRBJ2-7,TRBD1,TRBV4-3,TGCGCCAGCAGCCAAGGCCACAGGGGCTCCTACGAGCAGTACTTC,CASSQGHRGSYEQYF
many,TRBJ2-1,TRBD2,TRBV12-3/TRBV12-4,TGTGCCAGCAGCCGAGGGACTAGCGGGAGGGCAGGCACCTACAATGAGCAGTTCTTC,CASSRGTSGRAGTYNEQFF
NA,TRBJ2-1,NA,TRBV6-4,TGTGCCAGCAGTGACTCGTGGAGCTCGGGGTCCTTTGGTGAGCAGTTCTTC,CASSDSWSSGSFGEQFF
many,TRBJ2-1,NA,TRBV14,TGTGCCAGCAGCCAAGTACAGATTGTCAATGAGCAGTTCTTC,CASSQVQIVNEQFF
NA,TRBJ2-1,NA,TRBV6-6,TGTGCCAGCAGTTACGCAGGGTTTTATTCGTACAATGAGCAGTTCTTC,CASSYAGFYSYNEQFF
many,TRBJ2-3,NA,TRBV6-1,TGTGCCAGCAGTGCAAGGGGGTCGGCAGATACGCAGTATTTT,CASSARGSADTQYF
few,TRBJ2-6,TRBD1,TRBV9,TGTGCCAGCCGGGGACAGCTCTCTGGGGCCAACGTCCTGACTTTC,CASRGQLSGANVLTF
once,TRBJ1-1,NA,TRBV27,TGTGCCAGCAGTCCCATATCGGGTTCTGAAGCTTTCTTT,CASSPISGSEAFF
many,TRBJ2-2,NA,TRBV11-2,TGTGCCAGCAGCTTCTCTTGGAACACCGGGGAGCTGTTTTTT,CASSFSWNTGELFF
NA,TRBJ2-4,NA,TRBV20-1,TGCAGTGCTAGGTTTTCGGGAGCCAAAAACATTCAGTACTTC,CSARFSGAKNIQYF
many,TRBJ2-4,NA,TRBV30,TGTGCCTGGAGTGCGACAGCGACCAAAAACATTCAGTACTTC,CAWSATATKNIQYF
many,TRBJ2-2,NA,TRBV6-2/TRBV6-3,TGTGCCAGCAGACCTCCCACCGGGGAGCTGTTTTTT,CASRPPTGELFF
many,TRBJ2-1,TRBD2,TRBV15,TGTGCCACCAGCAGAGAACCGCGGACGGGGGGTGAGCAGTTCTTC,CATSREPRTGGEQFF
many,TRBJ2-3,NA,TRBV20-1,TGCAGTGCTAGAGATCCCCGAGATACGCAGTATTTT,CSARDPRDTQYF
NA,TRBJ1-2,TRBD1,TRBV29-1,TGCAGCTCCCCCCGAGGAGGGGGCGGCTACACCTTC,CSSPRGGGGYTF
many,TRBJ2-1,TRBD2,TRBV20-1,TGCAGTGCTGCCCTACTAGCGGGAGTATCCAATGAGCAGTTCTTC,CSAALLAGVSNEQFF
many,TRBJ2-7,TRBD1,TRBV27,TGTGCCAGCAGGAGGGACAGGGGTTACTACGAGCAGTACTTC,CASRRDRGYYEQYF
many,TRBJ2-5,TRBD2,TRBV20-1,TGCAGTGCTAGAGCCGTTAGCGGGATGAAAGAGACCCAGTACTTC,CSARAVSGMKETQYF
few,TRBJ2-2,TRBD2,TRBV6-2/TRBV6-3,TGTGCCAGCAGCCTAGCGGGCCACACCGGGGAGCTGTTTTTT,CASSLAGHTGELFF
many,TRBJ2-1,TRBD2,TRBV20-1,TGCAGTGCCCGGACTAGCGAAAGCTCCTACAATGAGCAGTTCTTC,CSARTSESSYNEQFF
few,TRBJ1-2,TRBD1,TRBV20-1,TGCAGTGCCCTGACAGGGAACGGCTACACCTTC,CSALTGNGYTF
NA,TRBJ2-3,TRBD2,TRBV15,TGTGCCACCCGAACTACGCTAGCGGGAGCGGATACGCAGTATTTT,CATRTTLAGADTQYF
NA,TRBJ2-1,NA,TRBV5-4,TGTGCCAGCAGCTCCCGTAGATCCGACGACAATGAGCAGTTCTTC,CASSSRRSDDNEQFF